One sample yielded the 26 T cell receptor beta chains listed below, sequenced in a study of PD-1 blockade in classical Hodgkin lymphoma. Clones were sequenced by immunoSEQ multiplex PCR, and TCRdb holds only the in-frame ones, with some missing. The sample holds about 35,000 clones, approximately 90% seen once. Described time point: newly diagnosed, previously untreated cHL patient sample. Magnetic negative selection was used to purify CD4+ T cells from thawed PBMCs. Material for sequencing was CD4+ T cells from blood. The receptor set was obtained from a human donor with classical Hodgkin lymphoma.

The chain combines TRBV2 with TRBJ2-1, with D possibly TRBD1 on 6 matching bases. Germline V gives CDR1 SNHLY, CDR2 FYNNEI. The germline V and J ends were trimmed by 6 bases and 8 bases, with 11 bases remaining between them. The length of the CDR3 is 12 residues. In nucleotides, the CDR3 is TGTGCCAGCAGACAGAACAGGGATGAGCAGTTCTTC. Residues: CASRQNRDEQFF.

V gene TRBV5-4 combines with J gene TRBJ2-1; D is unresolved. The V end was cut by 4 bases, the J end by 2 bases, with 10 bases between. This CDR3 has 14 amino acids. CDR1 and CDR2 from the germline V gene are SGHNT and YYREEE (reference sequence). DNA for the CDR3: TGTGCCAGCAGCCCCTCCGGAACCTACAATGAGCAGTTCTTC. Protein sequence: CASSPSGTYNEQFF.

The V call is TRBV30, the J call TRBJ2-1, with a weak D call TRBD1 (5 bases). From germline, CDR1 is GTSNPN and CDR2 SVGIG (reference sequence). V shed 3 bases and J shed 8 bases, with 11 bases lying between them. The length of the CDR3 is 12 residues. CDR3 region: CAWSLRADEQFF. The DNA for the CDR3 is TGTGCCTGGAGCCTCAGGGCAGATGAGCAGTTCTTC.

V usage is TRBV4-2 and J usage is TRBJ1-6, with 9 positions matching TRBD1. Per the germline V gene, CDR1 is LGHNA and CDR2 is YNFKEQ. The CDR3 sequence is 14 residues long. V lost 1 base and J lost 9; bases outside the gene matches: 1. CDR3 nucleotides: TGTGCCAGCAGCCAAGCGGACAGGGGTTCACCCCTCCACTTT. Its protein is CASSQADRGSPLHF.

V and J are TRBV2 and TRBJ1-1, with D hard to call. Trimming cost V 9 bases and J 2 bases, with 16 bases left between them. The CDR3 extends over 14 amino acids. The V gene's germline CDR1 is SNHLY and CDR2 FYNNEI. This chain's CDR3 is CASLGNSLNTEAFF. Written as DNA, the CDR3 is TGTGCCAGTCTAGGGAACAGCCTTAACACTGAAGCTTTCTTT.

The chain joins TRBV7-9 to TRBJ1-3; no firm D call. Germline CDR1 and CDR2: SEHNR and FQNEAQ (reference sequence). CDR3 length: 12 residues. Trimming cost V 2 bases and J 4 bases, with 3 bases left between them. The CDR3 region has the DNA TGTGCCAGCAGCTTAATGGGAAACACCATATATTTT. Protein: CASSLMGNTIYF.

The chain's CDR3 is CASGRVGETQYF. As DNA, the CDR3 is TGTGCCAGTGGGAGGGTAGGAGAGACCCAGTACTTC. J is TRBJ2-5 and V is TRBV19, with 7 nucleotides matching TRBD2. Germline trimming cut 8 bases from V and 4 bases from J; bases unmatched to any gene: 4. The germline V gene has CDR1 LNHDA and CDR2 SQIVND (reference sequence). There are 12 residues in the CDR3.

A single count supports this clone. This chain connects TRBV6-6 to TRBJ2-2; D possibly corresponds to TRBD2 (6 bases). CDR1 is MNHNY, CDR2 SVGAGI, per germline (reference sequence). The CDR3 has 16 amino acids. V lost 1 base to trimming and J lost 7 bases, with 16 bases between them. CDR3 DNA: TGTGCCAGCAGTTACTACCAGCGGGTGACGGGCGGGGAGCTGTTTTTT. This encodes CASSYYQRVTGGELFF.

This chain joins TRBV5-1 and TRBJ1-6, with 7 positions matching TRBD1. V was pared by 1 base and J by 6 bases, with 4 bases of the junction left unmatched. The CDR3 extends over 15 amino acids. CDR1 and CDR2 (germline): SGHRS, YFSETQ. CDR3 DNA: TGCGCCAGCAGCTTGTCAGGGGGAACTAATTCACCCCTCCACTTT. This translates into CASSLSGGTNSPLHF.

The rearrangement uses TRBV7-2 and TRBJ1-2; unclear D gene. The CDR3 has 14 residues. V was pared by 2 bases and J by 8 bases, with 15 bases between. Germline CDR1 reads SGHTA; CDR2 reads FQGNSA. The CDR3 loop reads CASSLMADQRGYTF. In DNA, the CDR3 is TGTGCCAGCAGCTTAATGGCCGATCAGCGGGGCTACACCTTC.

The chain uses TRBV29-1 and TRBJ1-2, with D unclear. The CDR3 is made up of 10 amino acids. Per the germline V gene, CDR1 is SQVTM and CDR2 is ANQGSEA. Trimming left V 2 bases short and J 8 bases short, with 6 bases between. The CDR3 sequence is CSVERVGYTF. CDR3 nucleotide sequence: TGCAGCGTTGAACGGGTGGGCTACACCTTC.

Only a few counts were recorded for this clone. The genes are TRBV9 and TRBJ1-2; tentatively, D is TRBD1 (5 bases). Germline CDR1 is SGDLS and CDR2 is YYNGEE. CDR3 length equals 11 residues. V lost 7 bases and J lost 6, with 10 bases in between. The CDR3 spells CASAGGNGYTF. CDR3 bases: TGTGCCAGCGCCGGGGGGAATGGCTACACCTTC.

The genes are TRBV7-9 and TRBJ2-4; the D gene is possibly TRBD1 (6 bases). The CDR3 contains 18 residues. V was cut by 0 bases and J by 0 bases, with 15 bases left in between. CDR1 and CDR2 from the germline V gene are SEHNR and FQNEAQ (reference sequence). The CDR3, as DNA: TGTGCCAGCAGCTTAGCGTTTCAGGGGAGATTAGCCAAAAACATTCAGTACTTC. Translated: CASSLAFQGRLAKNIQYF.

V is TRBV7-9 and J is TRBJ2-7; TRBD1 matches at 9 bases. Unmatched junction bases numbered 6, after V lost 6 bases and J lost 3 bases. This CDR3 has 14 residues. Germline lookup yields CDR1 SEHNR and CDR2 FQNEAQ (reference sequence). CDR3 protein: CASSPRDRDYEQYF. For the CDR3, the DNA is TGTGCCAGCAGTCCCCGGGACAGGGACTACGAGCAGTACTTC.

The genes are TRBV6-5 and TRBJ2-5, with 8 nucleotides matching TRBD1. The CDR3 spans 16 residues. V shed 0 bases and J 5 bases; nucleotides not matched to a gene: 8. Germline V lookup: CDR1 MNHEY, CDR2 SVGAGI. This chain's CDR3 is CASSYSRTGIGETQYF. The DNA of the CDR3 is TGTGCCAGCAGTTACTCTCGGACAGGGATCGGCGAGACCCAGTACTTC.

The V gene is TRBV6-4, the J gene TRBJ1-5, with D tentatively TRBD1 (5 bases). This CDR3 comprises 13 residues. Trimming removed 5 bases at V and 6 bases at J, with 11 bases between. Germline CDR1 reads MRHNA; CDR2 reads SNTAGT. The DNA for the CDR3 is TGTGCCAGCAGTCGAACAAGGGGTCAGCCCCAGCATTTT. Translating it yields CASSRTRGQPQHF.

The V call is TRBV11-3, the J call TRBJ2-1; a possible D gene is TRBD2 (7 bases). V was pared by 1 base and J by 9 bases, with 13 bases between. The CDR3 is 14 residues long. The germline gives CDR1 SGHNT, CDR2 YENEEA. The CDR3 here is CASSLGSAGAEQFF. The CDR3 nucleotides are TGTGCCAGCAGCTTAGGTTCGGCGGGGGCTGAGCAGTTCTTC.

V usage is TRBV19 and J usage is TRBJ1-3; D gene ambiguous. Trimming shortened V by 3 bases and J by 2 bases, and 11 bases separated the two germline ends. CDR3 length equals 15 residues. Germline V gene data show CDR1 as LNHDA and CDR2 as SQIVND (reference sequence). Here the CDR3 reads CASSISGRTGNTIYF. CDR3 bases: TGTGCCAGTAGTATCTCAGGAAGAACTGGAAACACCATATATTTT.

The gene calls are TRBV11-3 and TRBJ2-7; D could derive from TRBD1 or TRBD2 (5 bases each). This CDR3 has 18 residues. V gave up 2 bases and J gave up 3 bases, with 23 bases separating them. The germline V gene encodes CDR1 SGHNT and CDR2 YENEEA. The CDR3 protein is CASSLRDLENLRDYEQYF. The CDR3 bases are TGTGCCAGCAGCTTAAGGGACCTTGAAAATTTAAGGGACTACGAGCAGTACTTC.

This chain connects TRBV7-7 to TRBJ2-2, with D possibly TRBD1 on 6 matching bases. The germline V and J ends were trimmed by 1 base and 4 bases, with 7 bases remaining between them. Germline CDR1 SSHAT, CDR2 FNYEAQ (reference sequence). CDR3 length: 14 residues. The CDR3 sequence is CASSLGGGTGELFF. CDR3 DNA: TGTGCCAGCAGCTTAGGAGGGGGCACCGGGGAGCTGTTTTTT.

The J gene is TRBJ1-4, the V gene TRBV7-8, with TRBD1 identical over 8 bases. Germline-derived CDR1 and CDR2 are SGHVS and FQNEAQ. This CDR3 spans 15 amino acids. The ends lost 1 base at V and 7 bases at J; junction bases unmatched: 5. DNA for the CDR3: TGTGCCAGCAGCTTAGGTCACAGGGGGGCTGAAAAACTGTTTTTT. Translating it yields CASSLGHRGAEKLFF. The entire variable domain, with the rest obtained from reference TRBV7-8 and TRBJ1-4, is as follows: GAGVSQSPRYKVAKRGQDVALRCDPISGHVSLFWYQQALGQGPEFLTYFQNEAQLDKSGLPSDRFFAERPEGSVSTLKIQRTQQEDSAVYLCASSLGHRGAEKLFFGSGTQLSVL.

V usage is TRBV5-4 and J usage is TRBJ1-1; TRBD1 aligns across 7 bases. With V trimmed by 0 bases and J by 5 bases, 7 bases remained unmatched. CDR3 length: 15 residues. CDR1 and CDR2 (germline): SGHNT, YYREEE (reference sequence). Here the CDR3 reads CASSLEGASGTEAFF. In DNA form, the CDR3 reads TGTGCCAGCAGCTTGGAGGGGGCAAGTGGGACTGAAGCTTTCTTT. The full variable domain, completed using reference TRBV5-4 and TRBJ1-1, is ETGVTQSPTHLIKTRGQQVTLRCSSQSGHNTVSWYQQALGQGPQFIFQYYREEENGRGNFPPRFSGLQFPNYSSELNVNALELDDSALYLCASSLEGASGTEAFFGQGTRLTVV.

The rearrangement uses TRBV27 and TRBJ2-5, with 8 bases lining up with TRBD1. The CDR3 has 16 residues. V was clipped by 4 bases and J by 4 bases; unmatched bases: 11. The V gene's germline CDR1 is MNHEY and CDR2 SMNVEV (reference sequence). The CDR3: CASSYRQGASGETQYF. The CDR3 DNA reads as TGTGCCAGCAGTTATCGGCAGGGGGCTTCAGGAGAGACCCAGTACTTC.

The chain carries TRBV10-2 and TRBJ2-3, with unresolved D. Germline CDR1 reads WSHSY; CDR2 reads SAAADI. V lost 0 bases and J lost 0, with 4 bases in between. The CDR3 loop spans 14 amino acids. The CDR3 nucleotides read TGCGCCAGCAGTGAGTCCATGAGCACAGATACGCAGTATTTT. It encodes CASSESMSTDTQYF.

The CDR3 reads CASSYSASPDTQYF. In nucleotides, the CDR3 is TGTGCCAGCAGTTACTCAGCTTCCCCAGATACGCAGTATTTT. The chain couples TRBV6-6 to TRBJ2-3, with unresolved D. V shed 0 bases and J shed 4 bases, with 8 bases lying between them. This CDR3 spans 14 amino acids. Germline V gene lookup returns CDR1 MNHNY and CDR2 SVGAGI (reference sequence).

The V gene is TRBV7-9, the J gene TRBJ2-3, with no clear D. CDR3 length: 12 residues. Germline-derived CDR1 and CDR2 are SEHNR and FQNEAQ (reference sequence). Trimming cost V 5 bases and J 6 bases, with 9 bases left between them. CDR3 protein: CASSPFWDTQYF. The CDR3 DNA is TGTGCCAGCAGCCCGTTTTGGGATACGCAGTATTTT.